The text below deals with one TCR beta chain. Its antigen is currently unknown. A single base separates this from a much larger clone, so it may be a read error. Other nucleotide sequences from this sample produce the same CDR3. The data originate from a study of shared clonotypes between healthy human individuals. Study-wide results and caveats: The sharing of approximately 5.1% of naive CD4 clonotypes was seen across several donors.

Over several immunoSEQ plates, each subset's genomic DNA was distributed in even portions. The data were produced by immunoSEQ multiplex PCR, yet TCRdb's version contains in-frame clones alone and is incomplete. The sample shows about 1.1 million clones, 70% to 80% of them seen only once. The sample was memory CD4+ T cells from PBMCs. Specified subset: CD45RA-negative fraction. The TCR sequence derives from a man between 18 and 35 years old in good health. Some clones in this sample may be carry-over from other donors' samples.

The CDR3: CASSLGTANTGELFF. As DNA, the CDR3 is TGTGCCAGCAGCTTAGGGACGGCGAACACCGGGGAGCTGTTTTTT. The gene calls are TRBV11-3 and TRBJ2-2, with D unresolved. Germline CDR1 is SGHNT and CDR2 is YENEEA. Trimming removed 1 base at V and 0 bases at J, with 6 bases between. The CDR3 spans 15 residues.